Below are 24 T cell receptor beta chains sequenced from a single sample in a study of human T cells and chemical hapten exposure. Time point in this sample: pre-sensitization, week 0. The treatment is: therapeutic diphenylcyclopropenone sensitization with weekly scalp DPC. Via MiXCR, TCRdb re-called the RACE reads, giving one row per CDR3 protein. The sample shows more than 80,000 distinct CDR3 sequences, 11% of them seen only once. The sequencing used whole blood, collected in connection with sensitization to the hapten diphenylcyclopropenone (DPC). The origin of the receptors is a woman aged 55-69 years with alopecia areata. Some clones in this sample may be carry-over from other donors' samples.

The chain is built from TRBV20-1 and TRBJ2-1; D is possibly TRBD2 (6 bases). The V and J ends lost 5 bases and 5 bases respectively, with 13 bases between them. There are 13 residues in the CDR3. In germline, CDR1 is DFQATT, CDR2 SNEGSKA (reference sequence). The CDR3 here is CSAPGTANNEQFF. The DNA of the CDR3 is TGCAGTGCTCCCGGGACTGCCAACAATGAGCAGTTCTTC.

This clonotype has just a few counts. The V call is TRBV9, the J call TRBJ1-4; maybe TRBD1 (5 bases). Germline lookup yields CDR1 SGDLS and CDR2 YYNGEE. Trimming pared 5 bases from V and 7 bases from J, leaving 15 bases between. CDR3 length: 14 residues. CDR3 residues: CASSQGRSREKLFF. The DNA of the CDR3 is TGTGCCAGCAGTCAGGGAAGGAGTCGTGAAAAACTGTTTTTT. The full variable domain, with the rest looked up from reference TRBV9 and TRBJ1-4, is DSGVTQTPKHLITATGQRVTLRCSPRSGDLSVYWYQQSLDQGLQFLIQYYNGEERAKGNILERFSAQQFPDLHSELNLSSLELGDSALYFCASSQGRSREKLFFGSGTQLSVL.

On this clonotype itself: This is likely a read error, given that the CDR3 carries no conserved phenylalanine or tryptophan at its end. CDR3 DNA sequence: TGCGCCAGCAGCTTAGCCGGGCCCAATCAGCCCCAGCATTCT. Translation: CASSLAGPNQPQHS. V usage is TRBV5-1 and J usage is TRBJ1-5; D call uncertain. The germline V and J ends were trimmed by 2 bases and 3 bases, with 9 bases remaining between them. Germline V gene sequence: CDR1 SGHRS, CDR2 YFSETQ. This CDR3 has 14 residues.

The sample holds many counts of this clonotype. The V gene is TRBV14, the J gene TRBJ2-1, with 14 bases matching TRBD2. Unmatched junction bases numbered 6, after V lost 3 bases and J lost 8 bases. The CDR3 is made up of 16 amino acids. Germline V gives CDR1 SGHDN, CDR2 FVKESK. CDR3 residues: CASSHGTSGGLHEQFF. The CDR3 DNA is TGTGCCAGCAGCCACGGGACTAGCGGGGGTTTACATGAGCAGTTCTTC.

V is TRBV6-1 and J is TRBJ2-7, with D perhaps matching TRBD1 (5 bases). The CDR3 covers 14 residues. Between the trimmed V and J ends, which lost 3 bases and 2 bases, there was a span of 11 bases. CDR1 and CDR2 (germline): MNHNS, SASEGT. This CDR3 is CASSEGPGTYEQYF. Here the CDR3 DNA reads TGTGCCAGCAGTGAGGGGCCGGGTACCTACGAGCAGTACTTC.

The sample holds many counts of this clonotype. The CDR3 DNA reads as TGCGCCAGCAGCCAGGTGGACATGGGACTAGCGGGGTCAAATGAGCAGTTCTTC. This encodes CASSQVDMGLAGSNEQFF. This rearrangement joins TRBV4-1 to TRBJ2-1, with 13 nucleotides matching TRBD2. With V trimmed by 3 bases and J by 7 bases, 12 bases remained unmatched. The CDR3 length is 18 residues. CDR1 and CDR2 (germline): MGHRA, YSYEKL.

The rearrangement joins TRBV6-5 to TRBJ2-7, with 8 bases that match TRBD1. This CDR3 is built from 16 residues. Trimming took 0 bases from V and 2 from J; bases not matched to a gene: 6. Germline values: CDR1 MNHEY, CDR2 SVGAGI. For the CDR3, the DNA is TGTGCCAGCAGTTACTCGGGCCTACAGGGGGCCTACGAGCAGTACTTC. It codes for CASSYSGLQGAYEQYF.

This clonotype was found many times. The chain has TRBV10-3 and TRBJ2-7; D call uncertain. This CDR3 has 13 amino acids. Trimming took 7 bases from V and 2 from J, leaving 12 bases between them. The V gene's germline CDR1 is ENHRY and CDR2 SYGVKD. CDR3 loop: CAIKAPVTYEQYF. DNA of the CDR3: TGTGCCATCAAAGCCCCAGTGACCTACGAGCAGTACTTC.

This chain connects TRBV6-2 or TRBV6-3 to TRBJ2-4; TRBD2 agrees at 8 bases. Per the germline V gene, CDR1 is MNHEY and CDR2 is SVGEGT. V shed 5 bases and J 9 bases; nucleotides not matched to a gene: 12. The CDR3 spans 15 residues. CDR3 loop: CASSPTTQRGFIQYF. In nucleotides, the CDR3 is TGTGCCAGCAGTCCGACCACCCAGCGGGGGTTCATTCAGTACTTC.

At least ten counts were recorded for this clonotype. This chain's CDR3 is CAISEQLAGGYEQYF. Written as DNA, the CDR3 is TGTGCCATCAGTGAACAACTAGCGGGGGGTTACGAGCAGTACTTC. V usage is TRBV10-3 and J usage is TRBJ2-7; 12 bases are a match to TRBD2. The CDR3 spans 15 residues. With V trimmed by 3 bases and J by 4 bases, 4 bases remained unmatched. Germline CDR1 reads ENHRY; CDR2 reads SYGVKD.

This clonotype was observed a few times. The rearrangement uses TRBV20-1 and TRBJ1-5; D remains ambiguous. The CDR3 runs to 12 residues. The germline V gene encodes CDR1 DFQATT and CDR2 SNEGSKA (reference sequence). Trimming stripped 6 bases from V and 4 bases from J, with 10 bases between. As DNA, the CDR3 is TGCAGTGCCCTACGGGGAAATCAGCCCCAGCATTTT. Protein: CSALRGNQPQHF.

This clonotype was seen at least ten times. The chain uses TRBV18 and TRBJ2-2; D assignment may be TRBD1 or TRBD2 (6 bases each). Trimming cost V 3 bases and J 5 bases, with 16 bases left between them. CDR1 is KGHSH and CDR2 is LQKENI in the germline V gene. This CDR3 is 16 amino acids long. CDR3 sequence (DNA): TGTGCCAGCTCACCGGTACCGGGGGCGAGGACCGGGGAGCTGTTTTTT. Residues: CASSPVPGARTGELFF.

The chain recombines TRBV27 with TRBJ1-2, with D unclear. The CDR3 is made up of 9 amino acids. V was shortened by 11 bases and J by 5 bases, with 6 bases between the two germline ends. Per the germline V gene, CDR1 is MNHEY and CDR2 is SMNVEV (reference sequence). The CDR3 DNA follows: TGTGCCGCGGGGTATGGCTACACCTTC. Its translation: CAAGYGYTF.

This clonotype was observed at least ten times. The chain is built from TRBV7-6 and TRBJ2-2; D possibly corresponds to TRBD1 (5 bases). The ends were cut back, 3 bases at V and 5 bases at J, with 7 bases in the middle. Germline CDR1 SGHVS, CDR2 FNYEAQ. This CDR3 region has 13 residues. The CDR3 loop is CASSFAGTGELFF. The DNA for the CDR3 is TGTGCCAGCAGCTTTGCAGGGACCGGGGAGCTGTTTTTT.

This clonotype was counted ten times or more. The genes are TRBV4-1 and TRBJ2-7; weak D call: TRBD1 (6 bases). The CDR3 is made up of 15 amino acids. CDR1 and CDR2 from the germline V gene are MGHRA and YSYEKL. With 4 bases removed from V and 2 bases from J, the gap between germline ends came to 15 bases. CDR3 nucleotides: TGCGCCAGCAGCCGTCAGGTAGGGGGACCCTACGAGCAGTACTTC. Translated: CASSRQVGGPYEQYF.

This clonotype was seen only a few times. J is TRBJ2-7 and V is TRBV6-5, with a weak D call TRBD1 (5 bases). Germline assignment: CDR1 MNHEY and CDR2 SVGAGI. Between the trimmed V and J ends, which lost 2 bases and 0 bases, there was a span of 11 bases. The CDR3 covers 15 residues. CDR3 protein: CASSYQGWSSYEQYF. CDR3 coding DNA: TGTGCCAGCAGTTACCAGGGATGGAGCTCCTACGAGCAGTACTTC.

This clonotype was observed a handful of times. The CDR3 DNA reads TGTGCCAGCAGCTCCTCCGGGCTTCAATCCTACGAGCAGTACTTC. Encoded protein: CASSSSGLQSYEQYF. The genes are TRBV6-5 and TRBJ2-7; no clear D. The germline V gene encodes CDR1 MNHEY and CDR2 SVGAGI. The V gene lost 6 bases and the J gene lost 1 base, with 16 bases spanning the gap. The CDR3 has 15 residues.

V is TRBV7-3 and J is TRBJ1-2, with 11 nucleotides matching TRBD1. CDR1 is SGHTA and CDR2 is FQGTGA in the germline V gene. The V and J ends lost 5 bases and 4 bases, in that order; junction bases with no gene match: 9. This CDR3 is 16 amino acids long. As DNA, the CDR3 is TGTGCCAGCAGCCCGACTGGGGACAGGGGGGGCTATGGCTACACCTTC. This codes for CASSPTGDRGGYGYTF.

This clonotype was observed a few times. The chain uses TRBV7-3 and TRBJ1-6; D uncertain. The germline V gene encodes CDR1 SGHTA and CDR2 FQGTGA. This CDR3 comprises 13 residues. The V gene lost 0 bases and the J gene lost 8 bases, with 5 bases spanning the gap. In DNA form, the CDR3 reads TGTGCCAGCAGCTTAACGAGGGATTCACCCCTCCACTTT. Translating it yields CASSLTRDSPLHF.

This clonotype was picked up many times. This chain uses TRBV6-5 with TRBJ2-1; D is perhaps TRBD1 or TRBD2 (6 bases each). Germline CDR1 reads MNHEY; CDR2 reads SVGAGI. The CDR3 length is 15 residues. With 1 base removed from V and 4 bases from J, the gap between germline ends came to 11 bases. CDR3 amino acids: CASSYLTRGYNEQFF. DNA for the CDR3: TGTGCCAGCAGTTACTTGACTAGGGGGTACAATGAGCAGTTCTTC.

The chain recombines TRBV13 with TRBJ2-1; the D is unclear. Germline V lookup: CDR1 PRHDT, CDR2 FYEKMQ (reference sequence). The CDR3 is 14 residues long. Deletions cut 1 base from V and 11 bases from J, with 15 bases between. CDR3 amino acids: CASSLELDTMKQFF. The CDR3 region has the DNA TGTGCCAGCAGCTTAGAACTCGATACAATGAAGCAGTTCTTC.

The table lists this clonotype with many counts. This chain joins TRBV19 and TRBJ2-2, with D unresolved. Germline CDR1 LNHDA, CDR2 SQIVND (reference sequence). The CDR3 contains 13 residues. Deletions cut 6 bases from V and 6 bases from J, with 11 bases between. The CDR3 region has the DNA TGTGCCAGTAGCCTTTCTCGAGCCGGGGAGCTGTTTTTT. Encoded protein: CASSLSRAGELFF.

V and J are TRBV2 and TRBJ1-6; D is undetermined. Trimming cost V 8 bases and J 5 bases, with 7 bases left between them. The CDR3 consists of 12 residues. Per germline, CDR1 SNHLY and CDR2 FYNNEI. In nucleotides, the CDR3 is TGTGCCAGCCGCCCGGATAATTCACCCCTCCACTTT. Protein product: CASRPDNSPLHF.

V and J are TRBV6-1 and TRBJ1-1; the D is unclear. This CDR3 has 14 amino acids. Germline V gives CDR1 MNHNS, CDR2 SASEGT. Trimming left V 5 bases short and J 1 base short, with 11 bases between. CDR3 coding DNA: TGTGCCAGCAGTCCGCTCGGACGGAACACTGAAGCTTTCTTT. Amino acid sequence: CASSPLGRNTEAFF.